Listed below are T cell receptor beta chains from one sample, sequenced in a study of T cells after yellow fever vaccination. TCRdb processed the 5' RACE reads anew with MiXCR; each CDR3 protein has one entry. The data contain more than 300,000 distinct CDR3 sequences, 9.5% to 12% of them seen just once; the ten biggest clones take up 3.3%. Sequencing used CD4+ T cells sorted from PBMCs, obtained 45 days after the yellow fever booster vaccination. These TCRs come from a man aged 18 to 35 who received the YFV17D yellow fever vaccine. Each CDR3 is given with its conserved first and last residue. Size values are once, few and many counts, or a class for expanded clones, and some rows have none.

TRBJ1-1	.	TRBV6-1	CASSKRLMNTEAFF
TRBJ2-7	many	TRBV7-2	CASSLVRGGQFYEQYF
TRBJ2-5	.	TRBV7-2	CASSQRGSGGETQYF
TRBJ2-5	.	TRBV29-1	CSVEDRRGAAETQYF
TRBJ2-3	many	TRBV7-2	CASRPQSDTQYF
TRBJ1-5	few	TRBV6-5	CASSEGANQPQHF
TRBJ2-7	few	TRBV3-1	CASRSGGGHEQYF
TRBJ2-7	many	TRBV5-1	CASSRRVGASHEQYF
TRBJ1-1	.	TRBV5-1	CASSGGGLLNTEAFF
TRBJ2-7	.	TRBV29-1	CSVGRAPGNEQYF
TRBJ2-5	many	TRBV5-1	CASSLAGNQETQYF
TRBJ1-2	.	TRBV5-1	CASKFDTDRGGYTF
TRBJ2-1	.	TRBV5-1	CASSLVLIGEQFF
TRBJ1-2	many	TRBV7-8	CASSLGGWTNYGYTF
TRBJ2-1	few	TRBV6-2/TRBV6-3	CASSNDRDRVSGEQFF
TRBJ2-1	many	TRBV29-1	CSVASGRSSYNEQFF
TRBJ2-2	few	TRBV20-1	CSARDRRGGTGELFF
TRBJ2-2	few	TRBV6-2/TRBV6-3	CASSLLKGHGELFF
TRBJ1-4	.	TRBV25-1	CASRDRGSEKLFF
TRBJ2-1	many	TRBV19	CASSIIYSRGNNEQFF
TRBJ2-3	few	TRBV27	CASRELATDTQYF
TRBJ1-1	few	TRBV7-2	CASSLRTGGTEAFF
TRBJ1-5	many	TRBV12-3/TRBV12-4	CASSFGGNQPQHF
TRBJ1-2	few	TRBV7-2	CASSARGGSYGYTF
TRBJ2-6	few	TRBV6-5	CASSYPLAGANVLTF
TRBJ2-5	.	TRBV18	CASSQGGKETQYF
TRBJ2-1	many	TRBV6-5	CASSYTMTGPVYNEQFF
TRBJ2-6	.	TRBV5-4	CASSLAQAGGSGANVLTF
TRBJ1-4	few	TRBV5-1	CASSFSALGKEKLFF
TRBJ1-5	.	TRBV12-3/TRBV12-4	CASSLGVYSNQPQHF
TRBJ2-1	many	TRBV12-3/TRBV12-4	CASRRGSRTESWNEQFF
TRBJ1-1	few	TRBV10-2	CASISGRNTEAFF
TRBJ1-1	many	TRBV7-3	CASSHQDGFTEAFF
TRBJ2-3	few	TRBV4-1	CASRAVSGGDTQYF
TRBJ2-1	few	TRBV24-1	CATSDGLAGGRNEQFF
TRBJ2-5	.	TRBV2	CASSEAVPKDTQYF
TRBJ1-2	.	TRBV7-9	CASSPLGTENYGYTF
TRBJ2-2	few	TRBV19	CASSTDRAWTGELFF
TRBJ2-4	.	TRBV7-2	CASSFSLAGLSIQYF
TRBJ2-7	few	TRBV3-1	CASSQYGTAYEQYF
TRBJ2-2	few	TRBV5-1	CASSLVPSGGPLTYTGELFF
TRBJ2-5	few	TRBV6-1	CASSEEDSQETQYF
TRBJ2-3	few	TRBV15	CATSIPGTGRPDTQYF
TRBJ2-1	.	TRBV18	CASSIRQGDHNEQFF
TRBJ2-5	few	TRBV7-2	CASSFFGQGQETQYF
TRBJ2-3	.	TRBV7-2	CASSYRPQPDTQYF
TRBJ1-2	many	TRBV29-1	CSVALGSTTQDGYTF
TRBJ1-4	few	TRBV28	CASSLLFRGWQETNEKLFF
TRBJ2-3	.	TRBV7-3	CASSLRQGGADTQYF
TRBJ1-1	few	TRBV12-3/TRBV12-4	CASSNGVGTEAFF
TRBJ2-1	many	TRBV12-3/TRBV12-4	CARTSGGANEQFF